Listed below are T cell receptor beta chains from one sample, sequenced in a study of identical twins. One entry per CDR3 protein results from TCRdb running MiXCR on the 5' RACE reads. The sample contains 200,000 to 300,000 distinct CDR3 sequences, roughly 7% of which appear only once. These data were likewise used in another study, on yellow fever vaccine responses in identical twins.

Sequencing was carried out using memory (CD45RO+) T cells sorted from blood. All receptors derive from a woman between 18 and 29 years old in good health. Each CDR3 is given with its conserved first and last residue. A D gene is named only where the DNA matches it firmly. Some rows have no size entry. The others give once, few or many, or a class for an expanded clone.

V gene: TRBV28
clone size: few
D gene: NA
CDR3 length: 11
J gene: TRBJ1-1
CDR3 DNA: TGTGCCAGCAGTGGGGGCCCTGAAGCTTTCTTT
CDR3 protein: CASSGGPEAFF

V gene: TRBV12-3/TRBV12-4
clone size: many
D gene: TRBD2
CDR3 length: 14
J gene: TRBJ2-5
CDR3 DNA: TGTGCCAGCAGTCTCGGGACTAGCGGGTATCAGCCGTACTTC
CDR3 protein: CASSLGTSGYQPYF

V gene: TRBV29-1
clone size: many
D gene: NA
CDR3 length: 15
J gene: TRBJ2-3
CDR3 DNA: TGCAGCGTTGAAGAGGACGCTAGGAACACAGATACGCAGTATTTT
CDR3 protein: CSVEEDARNTDTQYF

V gene: TRBV20-1
clone size: many
D gene: TRBD1
CDR3 length: 13
J gene: TRBJ1-2
CDR3 DNA: TGCAGTGCTAGAGGACAGGGAGAGGTGGGCTACACCTTC
CDR3 protein: CSARGQGEVGYTF

V gene: TRBV29-1
clone size: few
D gene: NA
CDR3 length: 13
J gene: TRBJ2-1
CDR3 DNA: TGCAGCGTTGAACGCGGGATAAAGGGTGAGCAGTTCTTC
CDR3 protein: CSVERGIKGEQFF

V gene: TRBV5-8
clone size: once
D gene: TRBD1
CDR3 length: 14
J gene: TRBJ2-7
CDR3 DNA: TGTGCCAGCCGAACCGGACAGGTCTCCACCGAGCAGTACTTC
CDR3 protein: CASRTGQVSTEQYF

V gene: TRBV19
clone size: once
D gene: NA
CDR3 length: 14
J gene: TRBJ1-1
CDR3 DNA: TGTGCCAGTAGTATGGGGTGGTCGTCCACTGAAGCTTTCTTT
CDR3 protein: CASSMGWSSTEAFF

V gene: TRBV2
clone size: few
D gene: TRBD2
CDR3 length: 16
J gene: TRBJ2-1
CDR3 DNA: TGTGCCAGTCAGACTAGCGGGGGGCCTCCGTACAATGAGCAGTTCTTC
CDR3 protein: CASQTSGGPPYNEQFF

V gene: TRBV12-3/TRBV12-4
clone size: few
D gene: TRBD1
CDR3 length: 15
J gene: TRBJ2-2
CDR3 DNA: TGTGCCAGCGGCCTGGGGACAGGGGGCATCGGGGAGCTGTTTTTT
CDR3 protein: CASGLGTGGIGELFF

V gene: TRBV28
clone size: NA
D gene: TRBD1
CDR3 length: 13
J gene: TRBJ1-2
CDR3 DNA: TGTGCCAGCAGGACAGGGGGCGCCTATGGCTACACCTTC
CDR3 protein: CASRTGGAYGYTF

V gene: TRBV7-2
clone size: NA
D gene: TRBD1
CDR3 length: 14
J gene: TRBJ1-2
CDR3 DNA: TGTGCCAGCAGAGCTGACAGGGGAAAATATGGCTACACCTTC
CDR3 protein: CASRADRGKYGYTF

V gene: TRBV6-4
clone size: few
D gene: TRBD2
CDR3 length: 16
J gene: TRBJ2-1
CDR3 DNA: TGTGCCAGCAGTGACGGAGGCGGGAGAGAGGTCAATGAGCAGTTCTTC
CDR3 protein: CASSDGGGREVNEQFF

V gene: TRBV27
clone size: many
D gene: NA
CDR3 length: 14
J gene: TRBJ1-1
CDR3 DNA: TGTGCCAGCAGTTTATGGGGGCTGGACACTGAAGCTTTCTTT
CDR3 protein: CASSLWGLDTEAFF

V gene: TRBV12-3/TRBV12-4
clone size: many
D gene: TRBD1
CDR3 length: 14
J gene: TRBJ1-1
CDR3 DNA: TGTGCCAGCAGTTTCAGGGGGGCGTACACTGAAGCTTTCTTT
CDR3 protein: CASSFRGAYTEAFF

V gene: TRBV20-1
clone size: NA
D gene: TRBD2
CDR3 length: 13
J gene: TRBJ2-1
CDR3 DNA: TGCAGTGCCGGGCGGGAGTTGTACAATGAGCAGTTCTTC
CDR3 protein: CSAGRELYNEQFF

V gene: TRBV6-1
clone size: few
D gene: TRBD2
CDR3 length: 16
J gene: TRBJ2-2
CDR3 DNA: TGTGCCAGCAGGACAACTAGCGGGAGGAACACCGGGGAGCTGTTTTTT
CDR3 protein: CASRTTSGRNTGELFF

V gene: TRBV10-3
clone size: NA
D gene: NA
CDR3 length: 14
J gene: TRBJ2-3
CDR3 DNA: TGTGCCATCTCTTCTGCGGGAAGCACAGATACGCAGTATTTT
CDR3 protein: CAISSAGSTDTQYF

V gene: TRBV4-1
clone size: NA
D gene: NA
CDR3 length: 14
J gene: TRBJ2-1
CDR3 DNA: TGCGCCAGCAGCCGGGGGTCAGAAATTAATGAGCAGTTCTTC
CDR3 protein: CASSRGSEINEQFF

V gene: TRBV11-2
clone size: few
D gene: NA
CDR3 length: 15
J gene: TRBJ2-2
CDR3 DNA: TGTGCCAGCATCCGGGGACGGGAGAGCACCGGGGAGCTGTTTTTT
CDR3 protein: CASIRGRESTGELFF

V gene: TRBV6-5
clone size: few
D gene: TRBD1
CDR3 length: 15
J gene: TRBJ2-3
CDR3 DNA: TGTGCCAGCAGTTACTCGGGGACAGAAAAAGATACGCAGTATTTT
CDR3 protein: CASSYSGTEKDTQYF

V gene: TRBV5-1
clone size: many
D gene: NA
CDR3 length: 15
J gene: TRBJ2-2
CDR3 DNA: TGCGCCAGCAGCTTGGGCGGGGAACAACCGGGGGAGCTGTTTTTT
CDR3 protein: CASSLGGEQPGELFF

V gene: TRBV4-2
clone size: NA
D gene: NA
CDR3 length: 14
J gene: TRBJ2-5
CDR3 DNA: TGTGCCAGCAGCCAGTCGGACAGCCAAGAGACCCAGTACTTC
CDR3 protein: CASSQSDSQETQYF

V gene: TRBV5-1
clone size: many
D gene: NA
CDR3 length: 11
J gene: TRBJ1-2
CDR3 DNA: TGCGCCAGCAGCGACAACTATGGCTACACCTTC
CDR3 protein: CASSDNYGYTF

V gene: TRBV7-9
clone size: NA
D gene: TRBD2
CDR3 length: 14
J gene: TRBJ2-5
CDR3 DNA: TGTGCCAGCACCCCTGGAGCGGGAGAAGAGACCCAGTACTTC
CDR3 protein: CASTPGAGEETQYF

V gene: TRBV10-3
clone size: many
D gene: TRBD1
CDR3 length: 15
J gene: TRBJ2-7
CDR3 DNA: TGTGCCATCAGTGAGGGGGACAGGGTTTCCTACGAGCAGTACTTC
CDR3 protein: CAISEGDRVSYEQYF

V gene: TRBV3-1
clone size: few
D gene: TRBD2
CDR3 length: 15
J gene: TRBJ2-1
CDR3 DNA: TGTGCCAGCAGTTCACTAGCGGGAGGCGGTAATGAGCAGTTCTTC
CDR3 protein: CASSSLAGGGNEQFF

V gene: TRBV5-5
clone size: many
D gene: TRBD2
CDR3 length: 15
J gene: TRBJ2-1
CDR3 DNA: TGTGCCAGCAGCTTCTCCCCTAGCGGGGAAAATGAGCAGTTCTTC
CDR3 protein: CASSFSPSGENEQFF

V gene: TRBV11-2
clone size: many
D gene: NA
CDR3 length: 11
J gene: TRBJ2-5
CDR3 DNA: TGTGCCAGCAGCCCAACGGAGACCCAGTACTTC
CDR3 protein: CASSPTETQYF